This TCR beta chain stems from a study of OX40 agonist ivuxolimab in advanced cancers. Overall study context: At 0.01 to 10 mg/kg, ivuxolimab was administered intravenously to patients every 2 weeks. In three patients, partial responses were observed, one with hepatocellular carcinoma and two with cutaneous melanoma.

Concerning this clone: The antigen is unknown.

The study, taken as a whole, reports: By week 6 at 0.1 to 3.0 mg/kg, blood CD4+ and CD8+ T cells had expanded clonally. CD4+ T cells averaged fewer expanded clones than CD8+ T cells.

Clones were read by immunoSEQ multiplex PCR, and TCRdb kept only the in-frame ones, dropping some. Of about 120,000 clones in the sample, about 93% are singletons; the top ten hold 0.15% to 0.16%. The CDR3 loop spans 14 amino acids. In germline, CDR1 is LNHDA, CDR2 SQIVND (reference sequence). The V and J ends lost 3 bases and 4 bases respectively, with 11 bases between them. V gene TRBV19 combines with J gene TRBJ2-3; D not certain. The origin of this receptor is an adult with an advanced solid tumor such as melanoma, head and neck, liver or kidney cancer. This specimen was CD4+ or CD8+ T cells sorted from blood, taken in a trial of the OX40 agonist ivuxolimab. The CDR3 loop reads CASSISSRSDTQYF. In DNA, the CDR3 is TGTGCCAGTAGTATCAGTTCTAGGTCAGATACGCAGTATTTT.